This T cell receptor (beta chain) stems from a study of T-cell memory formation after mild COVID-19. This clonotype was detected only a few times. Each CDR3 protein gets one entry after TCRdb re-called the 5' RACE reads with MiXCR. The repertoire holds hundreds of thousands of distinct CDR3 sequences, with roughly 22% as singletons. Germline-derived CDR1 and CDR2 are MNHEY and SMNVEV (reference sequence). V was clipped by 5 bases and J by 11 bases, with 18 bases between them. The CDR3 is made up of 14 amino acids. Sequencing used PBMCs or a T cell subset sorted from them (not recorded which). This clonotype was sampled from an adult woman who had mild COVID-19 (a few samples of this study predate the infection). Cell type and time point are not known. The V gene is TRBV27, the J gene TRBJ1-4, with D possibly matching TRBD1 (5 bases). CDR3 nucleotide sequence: TGTGCCAGCAGTGTCTCCAGGGTGGAGTGGAAACTGTTTTTT. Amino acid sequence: CASSVSRVEWKLFF.